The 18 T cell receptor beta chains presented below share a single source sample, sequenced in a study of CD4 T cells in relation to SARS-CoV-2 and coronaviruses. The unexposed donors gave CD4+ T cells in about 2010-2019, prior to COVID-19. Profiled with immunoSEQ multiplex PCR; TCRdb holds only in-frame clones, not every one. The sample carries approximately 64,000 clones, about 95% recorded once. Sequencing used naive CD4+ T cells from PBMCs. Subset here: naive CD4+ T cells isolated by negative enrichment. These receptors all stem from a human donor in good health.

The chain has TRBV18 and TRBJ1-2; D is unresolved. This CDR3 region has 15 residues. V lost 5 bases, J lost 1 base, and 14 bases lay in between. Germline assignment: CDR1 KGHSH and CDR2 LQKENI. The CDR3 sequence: CASSSRTDLNYGYTF. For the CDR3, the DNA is TGTGCCAGCTCATCCCGGACGGACCTTAACTATGGCTACACCTTC.

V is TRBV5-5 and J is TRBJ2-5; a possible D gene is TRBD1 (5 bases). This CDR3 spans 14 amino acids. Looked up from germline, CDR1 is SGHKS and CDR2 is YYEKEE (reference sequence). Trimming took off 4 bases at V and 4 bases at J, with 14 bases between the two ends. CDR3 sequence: CASSISQGRETQYF. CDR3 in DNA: TGTGCCAGCAGCATCTCCCAGGGTCGAGAGACCCAGTACTTC.

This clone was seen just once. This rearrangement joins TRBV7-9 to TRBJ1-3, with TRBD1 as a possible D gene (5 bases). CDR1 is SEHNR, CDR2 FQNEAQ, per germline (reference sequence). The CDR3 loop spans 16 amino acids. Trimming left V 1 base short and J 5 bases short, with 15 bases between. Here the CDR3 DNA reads TGTGCCAGCAGCTTAGAAGGGGCAGATCCGCGAAACACCATATATTTT. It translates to CASSLEGADPRNTIYF.

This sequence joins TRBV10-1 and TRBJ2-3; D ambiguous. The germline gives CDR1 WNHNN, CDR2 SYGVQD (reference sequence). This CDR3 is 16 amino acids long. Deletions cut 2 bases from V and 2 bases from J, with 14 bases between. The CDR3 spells CASSERPISTTDTQYF. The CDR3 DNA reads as TGCGCCAGCAGTGAGAGGCCCATAAGCACCACAGATACGCAGTATTTT.

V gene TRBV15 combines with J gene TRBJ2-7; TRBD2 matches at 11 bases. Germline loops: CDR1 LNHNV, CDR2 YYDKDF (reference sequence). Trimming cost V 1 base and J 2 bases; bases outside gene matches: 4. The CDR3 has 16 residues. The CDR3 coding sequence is TGTGCCACCAGCAGAGCTAAACTAGCGGGAGCCTACGAGCAGTACTTC. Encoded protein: CATSRAKLAGAYEQYF.

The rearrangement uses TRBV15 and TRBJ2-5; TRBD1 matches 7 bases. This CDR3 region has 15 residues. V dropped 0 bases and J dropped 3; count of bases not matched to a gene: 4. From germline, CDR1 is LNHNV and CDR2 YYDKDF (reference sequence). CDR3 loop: CATSRDWTGEETQYF. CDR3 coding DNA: TGTGCCACCAGCAGAGATTGGACAGGCGAAGAGACCCAGTACTTC.

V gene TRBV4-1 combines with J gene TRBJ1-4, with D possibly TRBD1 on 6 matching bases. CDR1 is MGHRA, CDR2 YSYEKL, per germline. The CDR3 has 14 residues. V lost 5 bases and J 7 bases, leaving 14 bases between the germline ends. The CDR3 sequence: CASSSGGLGEKLFF. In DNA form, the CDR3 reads TGCGCCAGCAGCTCCGGGGGGCTGGGTGAAAAACTGTTTTTT.

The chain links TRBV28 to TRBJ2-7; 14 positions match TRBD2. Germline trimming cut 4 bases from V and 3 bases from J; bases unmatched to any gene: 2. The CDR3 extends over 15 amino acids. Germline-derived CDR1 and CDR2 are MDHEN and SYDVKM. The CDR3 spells CASSSGLAGVYEQYF. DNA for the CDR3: TGTGCCAGCAGTTCGGGACTAGCGGGAGTCTACGAGCAGTACTTC.

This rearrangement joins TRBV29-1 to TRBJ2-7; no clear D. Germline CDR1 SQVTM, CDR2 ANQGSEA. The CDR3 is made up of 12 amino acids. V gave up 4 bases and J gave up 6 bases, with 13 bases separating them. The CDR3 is CSVVETWGEQYF. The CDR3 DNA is TGCAGCGTTGTTGAGACATGGGGCGAGCAGTACTTC.

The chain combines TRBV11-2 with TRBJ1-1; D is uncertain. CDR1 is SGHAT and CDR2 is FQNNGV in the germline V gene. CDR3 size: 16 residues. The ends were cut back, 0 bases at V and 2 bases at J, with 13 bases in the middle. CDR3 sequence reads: CASSLDPPPPNTEAFF. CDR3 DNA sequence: TGTGCCAGCAGCTTAGATCCGCCACCCCCTAACACTGAAGCTTTCTTT.

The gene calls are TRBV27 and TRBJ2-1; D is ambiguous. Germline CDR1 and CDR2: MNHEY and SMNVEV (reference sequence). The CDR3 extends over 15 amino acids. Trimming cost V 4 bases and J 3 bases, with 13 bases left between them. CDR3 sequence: CASSSVWKNYNEQFF. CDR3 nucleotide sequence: TGTGCCAGCAGTTCTGTGTGGAAAAACTACAATGAGCAGTTCTTC.

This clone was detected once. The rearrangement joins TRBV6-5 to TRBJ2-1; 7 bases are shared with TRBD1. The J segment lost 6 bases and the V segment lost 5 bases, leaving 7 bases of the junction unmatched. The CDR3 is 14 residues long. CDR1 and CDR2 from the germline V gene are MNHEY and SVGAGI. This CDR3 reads CASSQNDRVNEQFF. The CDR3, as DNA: TGTGCCAGCAGTCAAAACGACAGGGTCAATGAGCAGTTCTTC.

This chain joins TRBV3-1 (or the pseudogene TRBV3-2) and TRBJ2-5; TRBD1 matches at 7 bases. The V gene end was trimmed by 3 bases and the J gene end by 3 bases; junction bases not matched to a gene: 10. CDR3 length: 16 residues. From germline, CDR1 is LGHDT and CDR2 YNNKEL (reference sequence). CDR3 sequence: CASSHPTGLLKETQYF. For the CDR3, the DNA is TGTGCCAGCAGCCATCCGACAGGGCTCCTGAAAGAGACCCAGTACTTC.

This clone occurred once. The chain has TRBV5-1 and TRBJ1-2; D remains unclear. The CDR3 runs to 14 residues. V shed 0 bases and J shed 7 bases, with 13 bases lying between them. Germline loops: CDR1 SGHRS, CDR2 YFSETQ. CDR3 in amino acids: CASSLDPRGSGYTF. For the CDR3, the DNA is TGCGCCAGCAGCTTGGACCCACGGGGTTCTGGCTACACCTTC. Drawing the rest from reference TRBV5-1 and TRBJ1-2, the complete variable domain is KAGVTQTPRYLIKTRGQQVTLSCSPISGHRSVSWYQQTPGQGLQFLFEYFSETQRNKGNFPGRFSGRQFSNSRSEMNVSTLELGDSALYLCASSLDPRGSGYTFGSGTRLTVV.

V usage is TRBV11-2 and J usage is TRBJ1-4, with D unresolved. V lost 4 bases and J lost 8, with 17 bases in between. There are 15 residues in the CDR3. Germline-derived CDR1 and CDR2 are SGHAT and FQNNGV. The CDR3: CASSSRQNRAEKLFF. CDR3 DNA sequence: TGTGCCAGCAGCTCCCGACAAAATCGGGCGGAAAAACTGTTTTTT.

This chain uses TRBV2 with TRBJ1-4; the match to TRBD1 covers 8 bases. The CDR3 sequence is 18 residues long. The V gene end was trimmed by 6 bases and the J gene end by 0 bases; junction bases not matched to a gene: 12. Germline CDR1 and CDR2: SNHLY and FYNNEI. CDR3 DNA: TGTGCCAGCAGGACCAGACAGGGGATCCCTGCAACTAATGAAAAACTGTTTTTT. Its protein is CASRTRQGIPATNEKLFF.

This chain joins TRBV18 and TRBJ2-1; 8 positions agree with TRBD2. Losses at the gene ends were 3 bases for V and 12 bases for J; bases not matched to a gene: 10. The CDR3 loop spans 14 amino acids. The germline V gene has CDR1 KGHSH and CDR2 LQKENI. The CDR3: CASSPGREGRPQFF. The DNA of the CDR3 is TGTGCCAGCTCACCCGGGAGGGAGGGCCGGCCGCAGTTCTTC.

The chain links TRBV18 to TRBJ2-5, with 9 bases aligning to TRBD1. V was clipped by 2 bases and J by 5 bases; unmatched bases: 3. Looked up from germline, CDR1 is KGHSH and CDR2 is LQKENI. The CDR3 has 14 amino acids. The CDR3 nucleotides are TGTGCCAGCTCACCAAGGGACAGGGCTGAGACCCAGTACTTC. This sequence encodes CASSPRDRAETQYF.